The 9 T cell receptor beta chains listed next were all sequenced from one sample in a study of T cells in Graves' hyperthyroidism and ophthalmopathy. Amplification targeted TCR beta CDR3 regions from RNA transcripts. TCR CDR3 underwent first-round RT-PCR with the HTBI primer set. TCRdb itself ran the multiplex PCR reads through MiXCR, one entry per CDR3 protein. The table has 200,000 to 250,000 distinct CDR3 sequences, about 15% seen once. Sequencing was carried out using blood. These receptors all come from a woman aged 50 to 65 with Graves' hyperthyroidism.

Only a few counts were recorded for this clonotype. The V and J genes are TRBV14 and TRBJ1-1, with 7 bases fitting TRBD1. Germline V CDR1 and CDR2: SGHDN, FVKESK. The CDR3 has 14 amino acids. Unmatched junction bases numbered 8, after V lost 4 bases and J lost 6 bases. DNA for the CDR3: TGTGCCAGCAGCCCGACAGGGTCTAGAGCTGAAGCTTTCTTT. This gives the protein CASSPTGSRAEAFF.

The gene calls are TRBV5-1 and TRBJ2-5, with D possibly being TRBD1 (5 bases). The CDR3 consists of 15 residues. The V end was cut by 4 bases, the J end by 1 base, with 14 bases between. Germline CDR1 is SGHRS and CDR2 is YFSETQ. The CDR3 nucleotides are TGCGCCAGCAGCCTGAATGACAGACTCCAAGAGACCCAGTACTTC. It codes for CASSLNDRLQETQYF.

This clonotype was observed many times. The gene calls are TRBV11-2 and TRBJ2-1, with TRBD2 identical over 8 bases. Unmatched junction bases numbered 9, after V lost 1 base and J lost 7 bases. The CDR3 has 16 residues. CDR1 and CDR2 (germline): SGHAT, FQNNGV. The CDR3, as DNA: TGTGCCAGCAGCTTAGGCCAGCTAGCGGGCCTAAATGAGCAGTTCTTC. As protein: CASSLGQLAGLNEQFF.

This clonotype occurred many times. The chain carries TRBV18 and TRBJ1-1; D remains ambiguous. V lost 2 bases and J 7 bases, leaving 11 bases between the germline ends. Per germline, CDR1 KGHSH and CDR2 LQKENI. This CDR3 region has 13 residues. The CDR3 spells CASSPFGGGEAFF. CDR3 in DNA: TGTGCCAGCTCACCATTTGGTGGTGGTGAAGCTTTCTTT.

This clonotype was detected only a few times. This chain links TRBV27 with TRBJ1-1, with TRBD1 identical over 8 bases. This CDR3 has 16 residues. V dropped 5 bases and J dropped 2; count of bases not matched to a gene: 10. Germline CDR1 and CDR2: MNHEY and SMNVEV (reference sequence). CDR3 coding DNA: TGTGCCAGCAGTACTCCGGGACAGGAGGGTAACACTGAAGCTTTCTTT. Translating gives CASSTPGQEGNTEAFF.

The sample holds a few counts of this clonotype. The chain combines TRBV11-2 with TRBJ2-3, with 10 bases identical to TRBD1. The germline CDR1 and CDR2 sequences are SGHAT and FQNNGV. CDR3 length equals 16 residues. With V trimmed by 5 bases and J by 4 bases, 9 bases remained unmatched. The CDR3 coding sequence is TGTGCCAGCAGCGGACGGACAGGGGGTTTATCAGATACGCAGTATTTT. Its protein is CASSGRTGGLSDTQYF.

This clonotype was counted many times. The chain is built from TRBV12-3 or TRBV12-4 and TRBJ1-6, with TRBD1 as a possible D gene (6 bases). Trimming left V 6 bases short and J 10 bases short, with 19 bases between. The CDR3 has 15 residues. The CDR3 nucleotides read TGTGCCAGCAGCCCCGCACAGGGAAGAGGATCACCCCTCCACTTT. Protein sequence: CASSPAQGRGSPLHF.

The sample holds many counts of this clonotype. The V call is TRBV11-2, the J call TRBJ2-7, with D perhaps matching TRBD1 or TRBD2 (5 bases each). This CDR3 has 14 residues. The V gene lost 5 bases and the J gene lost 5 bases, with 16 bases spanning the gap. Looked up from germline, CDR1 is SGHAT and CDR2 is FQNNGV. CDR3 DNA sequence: TGTGCCAGCAGCATAGGACATTCGCGGGACGAGCAGTACTTC. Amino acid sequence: CASSIGHSRDEQYF.

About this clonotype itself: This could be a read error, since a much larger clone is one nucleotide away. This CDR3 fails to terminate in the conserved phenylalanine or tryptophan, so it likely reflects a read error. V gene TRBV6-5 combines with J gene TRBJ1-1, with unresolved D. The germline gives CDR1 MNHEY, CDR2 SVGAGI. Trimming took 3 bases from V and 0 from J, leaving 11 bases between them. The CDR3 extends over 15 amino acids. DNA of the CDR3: TGTGCCAGCAGTTATAGGACGGGCCTGAACACTGAAGCTTTCCTT. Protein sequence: CASSYRTGLNTEAFL.